This is a list of T cell receptor beta chains from one sample in a study of T cell repertoires in cytomegalovirus infection. The antigens of these receptors remain unknown. MiXCR, applied by TCRdb to the reads, yields one record per CDR3 protein. This sample has roughly 120,000 distinct CDR3 sequences, with about 32% found just once. The material sequenced was CD8+ T cells from cultured PBMCs, taken from culture after CMV antigen stimulation. The receptor source for this set is a human donor in good health (CMV status not recorded). Some clones in this sample may be carry-over from other donors' samples. The CDR3 runs from the conserved cysteine through the conserved F or W. The D gene is left open where the match is weak. Not every row has a clone size; where given, it reads once, few, many or a size class.

TGCGCCAGCAGCCTGACGCTGAGACTAGCGGGGGGACGGGACACCGGGGAGCTGTTTTTT	CASSLTLRLAGGRDTGELFF	TRBV4-1	TRBJ2-2	NA	TRBD2
TGTGCCAGTAGAGAAGGGGAGGGAGCCTATGGCTACACCTTC	CASREGEGAYGYTF	TRBV19	TRBJ1-2	NA	NA
TGTGCCAGTAGTCCTCAGGGGGCCTACTACAATGAGCAGTTCTTC	CASSPQGAYYNEQFF	TRBV19	TRBJ2-1	NA	TRBD1
TGTGCCAGCACCCCCGGGACAGAGAATTCACCCCTCCACTTT	CASTPGTENSPLHF	TRBV27	TRBJ1-6	few	TRBD1
TGTGCCAGCAGCTCAGGGACAGATTTTAACTATGGCTACACCTTC	CASSSGTDFNYGYTF	TRBV7-9	TRBJ1-2	many	TRBD1
TGTGCCGTTAAATCCGTACAGTCGAATTCACCCCTCCACTTT	CAVKSVQSNSPLHF	TRBV28	TRBJ1-6	NA	NA
TGTGCCAGCAGTGAATCAGGAGCGGGGAGGCTCTCCTACAATGAGCAGTTCTTC	CASSESGAGRLSYNEQFF	TRBV2	TRBJ2-1	NA	TRBD2
TGTGCCAGCAGTTTCGGGGGGATCAATGAGCAGTTCTTC	CASSFGGINEQFF	TRBV12-3/TRBV12-4	TRBJ2-1	many	TRBD2
TGTGCCAGCAGCTCCCCGGGTGGCCCCCTCACCTCTGGAAACACCATATATTTT	CASSSPGGPLTSGNTIYF	TRBV7-6	TRBJ1-3	NA	NA
TGTGCCAGCACCTATGGGACTGGAGTCCAGTACTTC	CASTYGTGVQYF	TRBV11-2	TRBJ2-5	NA	NA
TGTGCCAGCAGCTTAGCCGTTCTGGACTTAGTCACTAATGAAAAACTGTTTTTT	CASSLAVLDLVTNEKLFF	TRBV7-8	TRBJ1-4	many	NA
TGTGCCAGCAGCTTAGGGCTATCGGTCTATAATTCACCCCTCCACTTT	CASSLGLSVYNSPLHF	TRBV7-6	TRBJ1-6	few	NA
TGTGCCAGCAGCTTAGCGCCGCTGACAGGCAGCCTGGGCGCTGAAGCTTTCTTT	CASSLAPLTGSLGAEAFF	TRBV7-2	TRBJ1-1	NA	NA
TGTGCCAGCAGCAAGGGACAACAGAACACTGAAGCTTTCTTT	CASSKGQQNTEAFF	TRBV7-6	TRBJ1-1	few	NA
TGTGCCAGCAGCTCCCGAGCGCGAGAGCAGTACTTC	CASSSRAREQYF	TRBV7-9	TRBJ2-7	few	NA
TGTGCCAGCAGCTTAGACGCACTCGGGACTAGCCACCAGCTACTAGCCAAAAACATTCAGTACTTC	CASSLDALGTSHQLLAKNIQYF	TRBV11-2	TRBJ2-4	few	TRBD2
TGTGCCAGCAGTGAAGCGGCGGGGGGTAGCGGCAATCAGCCCCAGCATTTT	CASSEAAGGSGNQPQHF	TRBV6-1	TRBJ1-5	NA	NA
TGTGCACTCTACAGGGACGAGCAGTTCTTC	CALYRDEQFF	TRBV2	TRBJ2-1	NA	NA
TGTGTCAGCAGCCAACCAGGGGGCTTCTACAATGAGCAGTTCTTC	CVSSQPGGFYNEQFF	TRBV12-3/TRBV12-4	TRBJ2-1	NA	TRBD1
TGTGCCAGCAGCAGACGTCCGGGACAGGGTAGTTTTGCCTACGAGCAGTACTTC	CASSRRPGQGSFAYEQYF	TRBV13	TRBJ2-7	NA	TRBD1
TGTGCCAGCAGGCCGGGTCTCGGAGGGGGCCAGCCCCAGCATTTT	CASRPGLGGGQPQHF	TRBV27	TRBJ1-5	many	TRBD1
TGCAACGTAACAGCCTGCGTATCTTACGAGCAGTACTTC	CNVTACVSYEQYF	TRBV29-1	TRBJ2-7	NA	NA
TGTGCCAGCAGGGGCGGTTACAATGAGCAGTTCTTC	CASRGGYNEQFF	TRBV6-5	TRBJ2-1	few	NA
TGCGCCAGCAGCCAACAGGGGGGGGGGCACCTGGGAGCCGAGCAGTACTTC	CASSQQGGGHLGAEQYF	TRBV4-1	TRBJ2-7	NA	NA
TGTGCCAGCAATCAAGGGTTAGGTCAGCCCCAGCATTTT	CASNQGLGQPQHF	TRBV28	TRBJ1-5	NA	NA
TGTGCCAGCAGCCCGGACAGAAAGACCCAGTACTTC	CASSPDRKTQYF	TRBV5-4	TRBJ2-5	NA	NA
TGTGCCAGCAGTTACTCGAGGCACAGGGGAACCTACGAGCAGTACTTC	CASSYSRHRGTYEQYF	TRBV6-2/TRBV6-3	TRBJ2-7	NA	TRBD1
TGTGCCAGCAGCTCCTACGGTGAGCAGTTCTTC	CASSSYGEQFF	TRBV7-8	TRBJ2-1	NA	NA
TGTGCCAGCAGCTTAACTAGTCACAATGAGCAGTTCTTC	CASSLTSHNEQFF	TRBV7-6	TRBJ2-1	NA	NA
TGCAGTGCACGGGACACACGGAACACTGAAGCTTTCTTT	CSARDTRNTEAFF	TRBV20-1	TRBJ1-1	NA	NA
TGTGCCAGCAGCTTAATGGGGCTAGCGGCTTACAATGAGCAGTTCTTC	CASSLMGLAAYNEQFF	TRBV7-3	TRBJ2-1	NA	TRBD2
TGTGCCAGCAGTTTTGGTCAGGGGGCTACCCTAGCCAAAAACATTCAGTACTTC	CASSFGQGATLAKNIQYF	TRBV28	TRBJ2-4	NA	TRBD1
TGTGCCAGCAGCCAAAGCAGCGTATGGAGCAATGAGCAGTTCTTC	CASSQSSVWSNEQFF	TRBV7-8	TRBJ2-1	many	NA
TGTGCCAGCAGCGTAGAAAATAGCGGGAATGAGCAGTTCTTC	CASSVENSGNEQFF	TRBV9	TRBJ2-1	many	TRBD2
TGTGCCAGCAGCGATAGCGGGGGGGCCCACAATGAGCAGTTCTTC	CASSDSGGAHNEQFF	TRBV2	TRBJ2-1	once	TRBD2
TGTGCCAGCAGTAATACAGAGCCGGGGATCACTGAAGCTTTCTTT	CASSNTEPGITEAFF	TRBV12-3/TRBV12-4	TRBJ1-1	NA	NA
TGTGCCAGCAGCCCACGACAGGGATACACAGATACGCAGTATTTT	CASSPRQGYTDTQYF	TRBV7-8	TRBJ2-3	NA	TRBD1
TGTGCCAGCAGCTTACCGGCAAGCGTTGGCTACACCTTC	CASSLPASVGYTF	TRBV7-2	TRBJ1-2	many	NA
TGTGCCAGCAGCATACTCAGTAGCGGGGGGGCCTTCTACAATGAGCAGTTCTTC	CASSILSSGGAFYNEQFF	TRBV6-2/TRBV6-3	TRBJ2-1	NA	TRBD2
TGTGCCAGTAGTATGACTAGCTGGGGGCGGGAGCAGTACTTC	CASSMTSWGREQYF	TRBV19	TRBJ2-7	once	NA
TGTGCCATCAGTGCGGGGGGTGGCGTGAACGAGCAGTACTTC	CAISAGGGVNEQYF	TRBV10-3	TRBJ2-7	once	TRBD2
TGTGCCAGCAGCCCCCGCGAAGGGTTGAGAAACACTGAAGCTTTCTTT	CASSPREGLRNTEAFF	TRBV9	TRBJ1-1	few	NA
TGTGCCAGCAGTTCGACAGGGTATCGCCACAATGAGCAGTTCTTC	CASSSTGYRHNEQFF	TRBV12-3/TRBV12-4	TRBJ2-1	few	TRBD1
TGTGCTAGCAGCTTTGGGTTATCCGGGGAGCTGTTTTTT	CASSFGLSGELFF	TRBV7-7	TRBJ2-2	NA	NA
TGTGCCAGCGAATTACGGGGACAGGGGGCTTACAATGAGCAGTTCTTC	CASELRGQGAYNEQFF	TRBV27	TRBJ2-1	few	TRBD1
TGTGCCAGCAGTGAAGCAAAAGGGAGCTACAATGAGCAGTTCTTC	CASSEAKGSYNEQFF	TRBV2	TRBJ2-1	few	NA
TGTGCCAGCAGTCCCCTTGGAGGGAGGGATTCACCCCTCCACTTT	CASSPLGGRDSPLHF	TRBV27	TRBJ1-6	NA	NA
TGTGCCAGCAGCTCGGGGGACAGGGCGAGGGAAAAACTGTTTTTT	CASSSGDRAREKLFF	TRBV5-5	TRBJ1-4	NA	TRBD1
TGTGCCAGCAGCTTACCCCGCCAAGCGGGGGGCCCCGGGGAGCTGTTTTTT	CASSLPRQAGGPGELFF	TRBV7-8	TRBJ2-2	few	TRBD2
TGCGCCAGCAGTTCCGACAGTTTTAACACCGGGGAGCTGTTTTTT	CASSSDSFNTGELFF	TRBV4-1	TRBJ2-2	NA	NA
TGTGCCAGCAGCCCGGGGTCCTTCGGGGAGCTGTTTTTT	CASSPGSFGELFF	TRBV11-3	TRBJ2-2	NA	NA
TGTGCCAGCCGCCTCCAAGGTGCAGATACGCAGTATTTT	CASRLQGADTQYF	TRBV7-2	TRBJ2-3	few	NA
TGTGGCACCCTCCCTCTGACCCCTAGCACAGATACGCAGTATTTT	CGTLPLTPSTDTQYF	TRBV7-6	TRBJ2-3	NA	NA